This is a list of T cell receptor beta chains from one sample in a study of CD8 T cells in Susac syndrome. TCRdb itself ran the immunoSEQ multiplex PCR reads through MiXCR, one entry per CDR3 protein. In the table there are hundreds of thousands of distinct CDR3 sequences, 94% of which are singletons. Sequenced sample: CD4+ T cells from PBMCs. These receptors all come from a human donor with Susac syndrome. Each CDR3 is given with its conserved first and last residue. The D gene is left open where the match is weak. Part of the rows lack a size; the others show once, few, many or a class for expanded clones.

J gene,D gene,clone size,V gene,CDR3 DNA,CDR3 protein
TRBJ2-3,-,once,TRBV20-1,TGCAGTGCACAAAGGGACGACCCAACAGATACGCAGTATTTT,CSAQRDDPTDTQYF
TRBJ2-7,-,-,TRBV30,TGTGCCTGGAGTTTAGGGGCTTACGAGCAGTACTTC,CAWSLGAYEQYF
TRBJ2-5,TRBD1,-,TRBV7-7,TGTGCTAGCAGCCCGGACAGGCCCCAAGAGACCCAGTACTTC,CASSPDRPQETQYF
TRBJ1-2,TRBD1,-,TRBV15,TGTGCCACCAGCAGAACGACAGGGGATGACGGGGGGAACTATGGCTACACCTTC,CATSRTTGDDGGNYGYTF
TRBJ2-7,TRBD1,-,TRBV5-1,TGCGCCAGCAGCTTGGGAAGTAGGGGGCAAGACTACGAGCAGTACTTC,CASSLGSRGQDYEQYF
TRBJ2-3,TRBD2,-,TRBV27,TGTGCCAGCAGTGAGACTAGCGGGGGGCTTCGCGATACGCAGTATTTT,CASSETSGGLRDTQYF
TRBJ1-4,TRBD1,-,TRBV28,TGTGCCAGCACCGGTGGGGGACAGGGGAATGAAAAACTGTTTTTT,CASTGGGQGNEKLFF
TRBJ2-3,-,-,TRBV24-1,TGTGCCACCAGCCGATCTCGGCAGGGTTCAGGGGATACGCAGTATTTT,CATSRSRQGSGDTQYF
TRBJ2-3,-,-,TRBV7-7,TGTGCTAGCAGCTTAGCCCAGACAGATACGCAGTATTTT,CASSLAQTDTQYF
TRBJ2-1,-,-,TRBV9,TGTGCCAGCAGCGCAGACCCCCCCTGGAATAACAATGAGCAGTTCTTC,CASSADPPWNNNEQFF
TRBJ1-1,-,-,TRBV7-2,TGTGCCAGCAAGCCGGGACATGATTACACTGAAGCTTTCTTT,CASKPGHDYTEAFF
TRBJ2-2,-,-,TRBV5-1,TGCGCCAGCAGCTCGGGACGGGGGGCGAAGTCCACCGGGGAGCTGTTTTTT,CASSSGRGAKSTGELFF
TRBJ2-3,-,-,TRBV7-8,TGTGCCAGCAGCCCCTACAGGCCAGATACGCAGTATTTT,CASSPYRPDTQYF
TRBJ2-2,-,-,TRBV30,TGTGCCTGGAGTGTATCCAGAAGGAACACCGGGGAGCTGTTTTTT,CAWSVSRRNTGELFF
TRBJ1-2,-,-,TRBV9,TGTGCCAGCAGCTCTCCATCGGGATCTCCCGACTATGGCTACACCTTC,CASSSPSGSPDYGYTF
TRBJ1-2,-,-,TRBV19,TGTGCCAGTCAACATTCCCAGGGCGGCTATGGCTACACCTTC,CASQHSQGGYGYTF
TRBJ1-2,-,-,TRBV5-1,TGCGCCAGCAGCTTGTCGACAGACAACTATGGCTACACCTTC,CASSLSTDNYGYTF
TRBJ1-1,TRBD1,-,TRBV12-3/TRBV12-4,TGTGCCAGCAGACCGACAGGGATGAACACTGAAGCTTTCTTT,CASRPTGMNTEAFF
TRBJ2-7,-,-,TRBV20-1,TGCAGTGCTAGTACAGGAGGCGACGAGCAGTACTTC,CSASTGGDEQYF
TRBJ1-5,TRBD1,-,TRBV30,TGTGCCTGGAACACCCCAGGGGGCAGACAGCCCCAGCATTTT,CAWNTPGGRQPQHF
TRBJ1-2,TRBD1,-,TRBV5-1,TGCGCCAGCAGCGTCCGGGACAGGGGGAATAGTGGCTACACCTTC,CASSVRDRGNSGYTF
TRBJ1-2,-,-,TRBV14,TGTGCCAGCAGCCAAGATATTGGAGGAGGCTACACCTTC,CASSQDIGGGYTF
TRBJ2-3,-,-,TRBV29-1,TGCAGCGTACCCAAGGGTGGGGGCACAGATACGCAGTATTTT,CSVPKGGGTDTQYF
TRBJ1-1,-,-,TRBV6-6,TGTGCCAGCAGTTACTGGGGCGAAGCTTTCTTT,CASSYWGEAFF
TRBJ2-1,-,-,TRBV10-3,TGTGCCATCGGTTCGGCGGACTACAATGAGCAGTTCTTC,CAIGSADYNEQFF
TRBJ1-2,-,-,TRBV3-1,TGTGCCAGCAGCCAAGCAGGGGACGGTGGTGGCTACACCTTC,CASSQAGDGGGYTF
TRBJ1-6,TRBD1,-,TRBV9,TGTGCCAGCAGCGCTCGACAGGGGATGGAAAATTCACCCCTCCACTTT,CASSARQGMENSPLHF
TRBJ2-5,-,-,TRBV12-3/TRBV12-4,TGTGCCAGCAGTTTAGGGGAGGGCCAGGGGGAGACCCAGTACTTC,CASSLGEGQGETQYF
TRBJ2-5,-,-,TRBV30,TGTGCCTGGAGTACGGGGAGTGAAGAGACCCAGTACTTC,CAWSTGSEETQYF
TRBJ1-6,TRBD1,once,TRBV3-1,TGTGCCAGCAGCCCCCTCTTTACCCAGGGGGTACATAATTCACCCCTCCACTTT,CASSPLFTQGVHNSPLHF
TRBJ2-7,-,-,TRBV5-6,TGTGCCAGCAGCTTGGGGGTCAGAGGAACCTACGAGCAGTACTTC,CASSLGVRGTYEQYF
TRBJ1-1,-,-,TRBV19,TGTGCCAGTAGTATTATCGGCGGGGCGCGGACTGAAGCTTTCTTT,CASSIIGGARTEAFF
TRBJ1-1,-,-,TRBV5-4,TGTGCCAGCAGCTTGGACGGGGAAGTCGGCACTGAAGCTTTCTTT,CASSLDGEVGTEAFF
TRBJ2-3,TRBD2,-,TRBV20-1,TGCAGTGCCCTAGCGGGGGGCTTTATGGCGGCAGATACGCAGTATTTT,CSALAGGFMAADTQYF
TRBJ2-7,-,-,TRBV5-1,TGCGCCAGCAGCGAGGACAGCTCCTACGAGCAGTACTTC,CASSEDSSYEQYF
TRBJ1-3,-,-,TRBV27,TGTGCCAGCAGTTTATCCCGGGCAGGGACGATTGGAAACACCATATATTTT,CASSLSRAGTIGNTIYF
TRBJ1-1,-,-,TRBV18,TGTGCCAGCTCTCCGCAAGACAGGGAAGCTTTCTTT,CASSPQDREAFF